One T cell receptor beta chain is described in this entry. Its antigen is undetermined. The libraries of TRB cDNA were prepared using 5' RACE with UMI labels. Following a re-call of the 5' RACE reads, TCRdb has one entry per CDR3 protein and lacks DNA. Reported are some 39,000 distinct CDR3 sequences; the ten largest clones contain approximately 1.4%. The source of the sample is a study of CXCR3-negative and CXCR3-positive naive CD8 T cells. Overall study: Overall TRB read output was 110 million to 150 million, and each library contained about 1.5 +/- 0.3 million reads.

Whole-study results and caveats: Similar levels of surface CD5 were seen between naive subsets; TCR strength was inferred from TRB CDR3 properties.

CD45RO-CCR7+CD27+CD95- marked naive CD8+ T cells. Per germline, CDR1 MNHEY and CDR2 SVGAGI. This CDR3 is 13 amino acids long. Sequencing was carried out using naive CXCR3- CD8+ T cells from blood. Subset here: CD45RO-CCR7+CD27+CD95- naive CD8+ T cells lacking CXCR3 (TNR3-). The chain is built from TRBV6-5 and TRBJ2-1. This clonotype was obtained from a human donor in good health. Some clones in this sample may be carry-over from other donors' samples. CDR3 region: CASIDRFYNEQFF.